Presented here are 11 T cell receptor beta chains from one specimen sequenced in a study of PD-L1 blockade in urothelial cancer. This table comes from immunoSEQ multiplex PCR, and its TCRdb copy is limited to in-frame clones, with some not included. The sample contains under 60,000 clones, approximately 86% of which appear only once. Described time point: peripheral blood 6 weeks after treatment start. This specimen was PBMCs, taken around atezolizumab (anti-PD-L1) treatment. The receptors were sampled from a man aged 55 to 70 with urothelial cancer.

The rearrangement uses TRBV5-4 and TRBJ2-4; D might be TRBD1 (6 bases). There are 15 residues in the CDR3. Per the germline V gene, CDR1 is SGHNT and CDR2 is YYREEE (reference sequence). With 4 bases removed from V and 5 bases from J, the gap between germline ends came to 16 bases. The CDR3 coding sequence is TGTGCCAGCAGCACAGGGACCAGACCTGAAAACATTCAGTACTTC. Its translation is CASSTGTRPENIQYF.

This clone was seen a handful of times. CDR3 DNA sequence: TGTGCCAGCAGCTTAGCTCTTAATTCACCCCTCCACTTT. Its protein product is CASSLALNSPLHF. The chain couples TRBV7-2 to TRBJ1-6, with D uncertain. There are 13 residues in the CDR3. Trimming pared 0 bases from V and 6 bases from J, leaving 3 bases between. The germline gives CDR1 SGHTA, CDR2 FQGNSA.

This clone appeared a few times. The chain is built from TRBV11-3 and TRBJ1-5, with D unresolved. V lost 3 bases and J lost 4, with 7 bases in between. Germline values: CDR1 SGHNT, CDR2 YENEEA. The CDR3 spans 13 residues. The CDR3 bases are TGTGCCAGCAGCTTGGGAGTGAATCAGCCCCAGCATTTT. Translated, it gives CASSLGVNQPQHF.

This CDR3 is CASSPRQGGGYTF. Written as DNA, the CDR3 is TGTGCCAGCTCACCACGGCAGGGGGGAGGCTACACCTTC. The chain recombines TRBV18 with TRBJ1-2, with 7 bases lining up with TRBD1. Germline-derived CDR1 and CDR2 are KGHSH and LQKENI. Losses at the gene ends were 1 base for V and 8 bases for J; bases not matched to a gene: 4. The CDR3 covers 13 residues.

The chain links TRBV7-6 to TRBJ1-2; D call uncertain. The ends were cut back, 3 bases at V and 4 bases at J, with 12 bases in the middle. CDR3 length: 14 amino acids. Germline assignment: CDR1 SGHVS and CDR2 FNYEAQ. The chain's CDR3 is CASSFTGEGYGYTF. The CDR3 DNA is TGTGCCAGCAGCTTTACGGGTGAGGGCTATGGCTACACCTTC.

The chain joins TRBV28 to TRBJ1-4; D call uncertain. The V end lost 3 bases, the J end lost 0 bases, and 23 bases lay between the germline ends. This CDR3 is 20 amino acids long. Germline V gene sequence: CDR1 MDHEN, CDR2 SYDVKM. The CDR3 loop is CASSFPTQSVQAATNEKLFF. CDR3 nucleotides: TGTGCCAGCAGTTTTCCCACCCAAAGTGTGCAGGCTGCAACTAATGAAAAACTGTTTTTT.

This rearrangement joins TRBV5-8 to TRBJ2-1; D is possibly TRBD2 (5 bases). Trimming cost V 9 bases and J 8 bases, with 18 bases left between them. This CDR3 region has 13 residues. Germline V CDR1 and CDR2: SGHTS, YDEGEE. CDR3 sequence (DNA): TGTGCCACCAACTACGTCGAGGAGGATGAGCAGTTCTTC. Translating it yields CATNYVEEDEQFF.

The rearrangement links TRBV5-1 to TRBJ2-5; D remains unclear. V gave up 1 base and J gave up 4 bases, with 11 bases separating them. Germline V gene lookup returns CDR1 SGHRS and CDR2 YFSETQ. This CDR3 contains 14 residues. The CDR3 region is CASSLNNLRETQYF. In DNA form, the CDR3 reads TGCGCCAGCAGCTTGAATAACCTGCGAGAGACCCAGTACTTC.

The rearrangement links TRBV9 to TRBJ2-1; D is ambiguous. CDR3 length: 15 residues. The V gene's germline CDR1 is SGDLS and CDR2 YYNGEE. V lost 0 bases and J lost 6, with 13 bases in between. CDR3 loop: CASSVGSILINEQFF. The CDR3 bases are TGTGCCAGCAGCGTAGGTAGTATATTGATCAATGAGCAGTTCTTC.

V and J are TRBV5-4 and TRBJ2-2; 9 bases map to TRBD2. Germline CDR1 SGHNT, CDR2 YYREEE (reference sequence). CDR3 length: 16 amino acids. The V and J ends lost 0 bases and 5 bases, in that order; junction bases with no gene match: 5. The CDR3 is CASSLGGGGATGELFF. The CDR3 nucleotides read TGTGCCAGCAGCTTGGGTGGCGGGGGGGCGACCGGGGAGCTGTTTTTT.

The chain has TRBV11-3 and TRBJ1-6; D not resolved. Germline CDR1 and CDR2: SGHNT and YENEEA. This CDR3 comprises 14 residues. V was clipped by 0 bases and J by 7 bases, with 7 bases between them. Here the CDR3 reads CASSLDTDNSPLHF. The CDR3, as DNA: TGTGCCAGCAGCTTAGATACAGACAATTCACCCCTCCACTTT.